A selection of T cell receptor beta chains follows, all from one sample in a study of shared clonotypes between healthy human individuals. Measured with immunoSEQ multiplex PCR; TCRdb has only the in-frame clones, and not every one. Found here are some 530,000 clones, 81% of them singletons; the top ten hold about 12%. The material sequenced was PBMCs. The receptors come from a woman aged 40 to 49 in good health. Some clones in this sample may be carry-over from other donors' samples. The CDR3 runs from the conserved cysteine through the conserved F or W. Fields, in order: CDR3 length, V gene, clone size, J gene, D gene, CDR3 DNA, CDR3 protein. The D gene is left open where the match is weak. For some rows the clone size is stated as once, few or many, or as a class when expanded; others skip it.

CDR3 length: 14
V gene: TRBV6-4
clone size: NA
J gene: TRBJ2-1
D gene: TRBD2
CDR3 DNA: TGTGCCAGCGCGGCAGAAAGCGGGAGACCTGAGCAGTTCTTC
CDR3 protein: CASAAESGRPEQFF

CDR3 length: 14
V gene: TRBV27
clone size: NA
J gene: TRBJ2-5
D gene: NA
CDR3 DNA: TGTGCCAGCAGAAAGCGGGCCCTACAAGAGACCCAGTACTTC
CDR3 protein: CASRKRALQETQYF

CDR3 length: 15
V gene: TRBV4-3
clone size: NA
J gene: TRBJ1-1
D gene: NA
CDR3 DNA: TGCGCCAGCAGCCACACGTTCGCTATGAACACTGAAGCTTTCTTT
CDR3 protein: CASSHTFAMNTEAFF

CDR3 length: 13
V gene: TRBV2
clone size: once
J gene: TRBJ2-1
D gene: TRBD1
CDR3 DNA: TGTGCCAGCAGTGTTGGGACAGGGAATGAGCAGTTCTTC
CDR3 protein: CASSVGTGNEQFF

CDR3 length: 17
V gene: TRBV5-1
clone size: NA
J gene: TRBJ2-4
D gene: NA
CDR3 DNA: TGCGCCAGCAGCTTGGCCTACAGCGCCAGAGCCAAAAACATTCAGTACTTC
CDR3 protein: CASSLAYSARAKNIQYF

CDR3 length: 14
V gene: TRBV30
clone size: NA
J gene: TRBJ1-1
D gene: NA
CDR3 DNA: TGTGCCTGGAGTGTGGTTCAGGGTCTCACTGAAGCTTTCTTT
CDR3 protein: CAWSVVQGLTEAFF

CDR3 length: 15
V gene: TRBV9
clone size: NA
J gene: TRBJ1-1
D gene: NA
CDR3 DNA: TGTGCCAGCAGCGTAGCTCAGGGGCGTAACACTGAAGCTTTCTTT
CDR3 protein: CASSVAQGRNTEAFF

CDR3 length: 13
V gene: TRBV5-1
clone size: NA
J gene: TRBJ1-1
D gene: TRBD1
CDR3 DNA: TGCGCCAGCAGCCACCCTGACAGGGTCGGGGCTTTCTTT
CDR3 protein: CASSHPDRVGAFF

CDR3 length: 15
V gene: TRBV28
clone size: NA
J gene: TRBJ2-5
D gene: TRBD2
CDR3 DNA: TGTGCCAGCGGAACTCCTAGCGGTGTTTGGGAGACCCAGTACTTC
CDR3 protein: CASGTPSGVWETQYF

CDR3 length: 15
V gene: TRBV28
clone size: NA
J gene: TRBJ2-3
D gene: NA
CDR3 DNA: TGTGCCAGCAGTTTAGGACAGCCTAGCACAGATACGCAGTATTTT
CDR3 protein: CASSLGQPSTDTQYF

CDR3 length: 12
V gene: TRBV7-6
clone size: NA
J gene: TRBJ2-2
D gene: NA
CDR3 DNA: TGTGCCACAGGCAGGTACACCGGGGAGCTGTTTTTT
CDR3 protein: CATGRYTGELFF

CDR3 length: 13
V gene: TRBV7-3
clone size: NA
J gene: TRBJ2-1
D gene: NA
CDR3 DNA: TGTGCCAGCAGCTTAACAGGAATCAATGAGCAGTTCTTC
CDR3 protein: CASSLTGINEQFF

CDR3 length: 16
V gene: TRBV5-4
clone size: NA
J gene: TRBJ2-5
D gene: TRBD1
CDR3 DNA: TGTGCCAGCAGCTTGGGTTCGCAGGGGGCTCAAGAGACCCAGTACTTC
CDR3 protein: CASSLGSQGAQETQYF

CDR3 length: 15
V gene: TRBV6-5
clone size: NA
J gene: TRBJ2-1
D gene: TRBD2
CDR3 DNA: TGTGCCAGCAGCCTAAAGGGACTAGCCCACAATGAGCAGTTCTTC
CDR3 protein: CASSLKGLAHNEQFF

CDR3 length: 15
V gene: TRBV5-4
clone size: NA
J gene: TRBJ1-1
D gene: NA
CDR3 DNA: TGCGCCAGCAGCCAAGGGAGACAGGAGAACACTGAAGCTTTCTTT
CDR3 protein: CASSQGRQENTEAFF

CDR3 length: 14
V gene: TRBV6-5
clone size: NA
J gene: TRBJ2-7
D gene: NA
CDR3 DNA: TGTGCCAGCAGTTCCAGCGGGCCCTCCTACGAGCAGTACTTC
CDR3 protein: CASSSSGPSYEQYF

CDR3 length: 16
V gene: TRBV4-2
clone size: NA
J gene: TRBJ2-3
D gene: NA
CDR3 DNA: TGTGCCAGCAGCCAAGATCCTACGGGAGGCACAGATACGCAGTATTTT
CDR3 protein: CASSQDPTGGTDTQYF

CDR3 length: 11
V gene: TRBV29-1
clone size: NA
J gene: TRBJ2-7
D gene: NA
CDR3 DNA: TGCAGCGTGTTAAGCTCCTACGAGCAGTACTTC
CDR3 protein: CSVLSSYEQYF

CDR3 length: 15
V gene: TRBV6-6
clone size: NA
J gene: TRBJ2-2
D gene: NA
CDR3 DNA: TGTGCCAGCATCCCCCGGGCGTCGAACACCGGGGAGCTGTTTTTT
CDR3 protein: CASIPRASNTGELFF

CDR3 length: 15
V gene: TRBV7-3
clone size: NA
J gene: TRBJ2-1
D gene: TRBD2
CDR3 DNA: TGTGCCAGCAGCTTACACACTAGCGGACTCAATGAGCAGTTCTTC
CDR3 protein: CASSLHTSGLNEQFF

CDR3 length: 15
V gene: TRBV28
clone size: NA
J gene: TRBJ2-7
D gene: TRBD2
CDR3 DNA: TGTGCCAGCAGGGAAGGGACTAGCGGGAGGGGCGAGCAGTACTTC
CDR3 protein: CASREGTSGRGEQYF

CDR3 length: 16
V gene: TRBV13
clone size: NA
J gene: TRBJ2-1
D gene: TRBD2
CDR3 DNA: TGTGCCAGCAGCTTTGGCCTAGCGGGAGGGGGCAATGAGCAGTTCTTC
CDR3 protein: CASSFGLAGGGNEQFF

CDR3 length: 14
V gene: TRBV18
clone size: many
J gene: TRBJ1-2
D gene: NA
CDR3 DNA: TGTGCCAGCTCACCAAGTAGTTTTAACTATGGCTACACCTTC
CDR3 protein: CASSPSSFNYGYTF

CDR3 length: 14
V gene: TRBV2
clone size: once
J gene: TRBJ2-2
D gene: TRBD2
CDR3 DNA: TGTGCCACCCAGCGGGACTCGAACACCGGGGAGCTGTTTTTT
CDR3 protein: CATQRDSNTGELFF

CDR3 length: 14
V gene: TRBV10-3
clone size: NA
J gene: TRBJ2-3
D gene: NA
CDR3 DNA: TGTGCCATCTTTTCGGAAAGCGGGCCAGATACGCAGTATTTT
CDR3 protein: CAIFSESGPDTQYF

CDR3 length: 13
V gene: TRBV28
clone size: NA
J gene: TRBJ2-3
D gene: NA
CDR3 DNA: TGTGCCAGCAGTTTAGAGGTGAGGGATACGCAGTATTTT
CDR3 protein: CASSLEVRDTQYF

CDR3 length: 15
V gene: TRBV28
clone size: NA
J gene: TRBJ2-7
D gene: TRBD1
CDR3 DNA: TGTGCCAGCAGTGGCCCGGGACAGGGAAGCGACGAGCAGTACTTC
CDR3 protein: CASSGPGQGSDEQYF

CDR3 length: 14
V gene: TRBV2
clone size: once
J gene: TRBJ2-1
D gene: NA
CDR3 DNA: TGTGCCACCCAGCTGGAGAATGTCTACAATGAGCAGTTCTTC
CDR3 protein: CATQLENVYNEQFF

CDR3 length: 14
V gene: TRBV27
clone size: NA
J gene: TRBJ2-7
D gene: TRBD1
CDR3 DNA: TGTGCCAGCAGTTTATCGAACAGGGGGTACGAGCAGTACTTC
CDR3 protein: CASSLSNRGYEQYF

CDR3 length: 14
V gene: TRBV6-5
clone size: NA
J gene: TRBJ1-1
D gene: NA
CDR3 DNA: TGTGCCAGTGTCGGGGGCCCGTGGGTCACTGAAGCTTTCTTT
CDR3 protein: CASVGGPWVTEAFF

CDR3 length: 15
V gene: TRBV25-1
clone size: once
J gene: TRBJ1-5
D gene: TRBD1
CDR3 DNA: TGTGCCAGCAGTGCGGGACAGGGAAAAAATCAGCCCCAGCATTTT
CDR3 protein: CASSAGQGKNQPQHF

CDR3 length: 16
V gene: TRBV5-4
clone size: NA
J gene: TRBJ2-2
D gene: NA
CDR3 DNA: TGTGCCAGCAGCCATCGTGCTAGCTGGAATAACTGGGAGCTGTTTTTT
CDR3 protein: CASSHRASWNNWELFF

CDR3 length: 13
V gene: TRBV9
clone size: NA
J gene: TRBJ1-1
D gene: NA
CDR3 DNA: TGTGCCAGCAGCGCTAATACGAACACTGAAGCTTTCTTT
CDR3 protein: CASSANTNTEAFF

CDR3 length: 14
V gene: TRBV7-9
clone size: NA
J gene: TRBJ1-5
D gene: NA
CDR3 DNA: TGTGCCAGCAGCCTATCATCGGCCAATCAGCCCCAGCATTTT
CDR3 protein: CASSLSSANQPQHF

CDR3 length: 15
V gene: TRBV9
clone size: NA
J gene: TRBJ2-3
D gene: NA
CDR3 DNA: TGTGCCAGCAGCGCCATGGGGGGGCATACAGATACGCAGTATTTT
CDR3 protein: CASSAMGGHTDTQYF